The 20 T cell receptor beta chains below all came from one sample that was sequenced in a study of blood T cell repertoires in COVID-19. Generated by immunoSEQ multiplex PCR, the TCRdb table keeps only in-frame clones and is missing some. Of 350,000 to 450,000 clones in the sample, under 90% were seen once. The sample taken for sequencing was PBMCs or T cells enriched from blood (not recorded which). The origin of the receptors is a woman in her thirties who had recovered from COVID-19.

The CDR3 region has the DNA TGTGCCAGCACTCCCGGGACAGGGGGCTTTAGGAACACTGAAGCTTTCTTT. This gives the protein CASTPGTGGFRNTEAFF. The rearrangement links TRBV2 to TRBJ1-1; 12 positions match TRBD1. Germline values: CDR1 SNHLY, CDR2 FYNNEI. V lost 7 bases, J lost 1 base, and 10 bases stayed unmatched. This CDR3 has 17 residues.

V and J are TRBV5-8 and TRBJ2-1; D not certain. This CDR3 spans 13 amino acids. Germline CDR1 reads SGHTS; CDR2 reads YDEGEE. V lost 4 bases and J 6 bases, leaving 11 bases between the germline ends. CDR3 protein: CASSQANTNEQFF. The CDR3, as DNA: TGTGCCAGCAGCCAGGCAAACACCAATGAGCAGTTCTTC.

The CDR3 sequence is CASSLAGGSFLKQFF. CDR3 sequence (DNA): TGTGCCAGCAGCTTAGCAGGGGGTTCGTTCCTTAAGCAGTTCTTC. The chain uses TRBV11-2 and TRBJ2-1, with 7 bases matching TRBD1. CDR3 length equals 15 residues. Unmatched junction bases numbered 11, after V lost 1 base and J lost 11 bases. Germline CDR1 is SGHAT and CDR2 is FQNNGV.

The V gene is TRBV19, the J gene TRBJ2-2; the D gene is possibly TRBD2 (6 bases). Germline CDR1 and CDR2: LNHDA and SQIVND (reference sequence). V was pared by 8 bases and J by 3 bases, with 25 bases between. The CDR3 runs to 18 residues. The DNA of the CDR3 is TGTGCCAGTTCTGGGAGGCAGGTCGGACCCCCCTACACCGGGGAGCTGTTTTTT. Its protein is CASSGRQVGPPYTGELFF.

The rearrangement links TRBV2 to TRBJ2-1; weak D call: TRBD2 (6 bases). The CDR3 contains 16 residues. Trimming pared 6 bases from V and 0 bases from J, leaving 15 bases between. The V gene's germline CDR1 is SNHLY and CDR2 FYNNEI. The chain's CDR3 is CASSHIAESSYNEQFF. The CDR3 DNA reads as TGTGCCAGCAGCCACATAGCGGAGAGCTCCTACAATGAGCAGTTCTTC.

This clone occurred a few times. In nucleotides, the CDR3 is TGTGCCAGTAGTATAGATCCAGCGGGAGGATTACGTGGGCAGTACTTC. Translation gives CASSIDPAGGLRGQYF. The chain links TRBV19 to TRBJ2-7; the match to TRBD2 covers 9 bases. Per the germline V gene, CDR1 is LNHDA and CDR2 is SQIVND (reference sequence). This CDR3 comprises 16 residues. The V and J ends lost 0 bases and 9 bases, in that order; junction bases with no gene match: 12.

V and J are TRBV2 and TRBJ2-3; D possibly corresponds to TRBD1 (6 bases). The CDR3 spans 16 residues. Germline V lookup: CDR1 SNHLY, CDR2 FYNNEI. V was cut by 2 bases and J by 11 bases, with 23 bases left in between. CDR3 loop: CASSEQQGRISVGQYF. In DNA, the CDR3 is TGTGCCAGCAGTGAACAACAGGGAAGGATTTCAGTGGGGCAGTATTTT.

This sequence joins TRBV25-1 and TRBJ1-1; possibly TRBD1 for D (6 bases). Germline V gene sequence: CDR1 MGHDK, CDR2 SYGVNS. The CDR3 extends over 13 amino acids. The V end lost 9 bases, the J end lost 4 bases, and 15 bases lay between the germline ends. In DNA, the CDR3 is TGTGCCAGTTCCAGGGGAGATAGCACTGAAGCTTTCTTT. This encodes CASSRGDSTEAFF.

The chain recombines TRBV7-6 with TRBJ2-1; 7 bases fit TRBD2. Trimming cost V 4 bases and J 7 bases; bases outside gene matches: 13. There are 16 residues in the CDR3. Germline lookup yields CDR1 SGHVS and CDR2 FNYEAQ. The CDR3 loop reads CASSSWGRALRNEQFF. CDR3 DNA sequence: TGTGCCAGCAGCTCTTGGGGGAGGGCCCTTAGGAATGAGCAGTTCTTC.

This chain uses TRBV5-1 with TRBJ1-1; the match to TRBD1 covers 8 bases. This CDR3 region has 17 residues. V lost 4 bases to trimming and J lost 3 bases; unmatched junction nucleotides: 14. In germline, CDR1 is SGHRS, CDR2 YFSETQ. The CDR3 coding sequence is TGCGCCAGCAGCCCCCGTTCAGGGGGCATCTTGTACACTGAAGCTTTCTTT. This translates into CASSPRSGGILYTEAFF.

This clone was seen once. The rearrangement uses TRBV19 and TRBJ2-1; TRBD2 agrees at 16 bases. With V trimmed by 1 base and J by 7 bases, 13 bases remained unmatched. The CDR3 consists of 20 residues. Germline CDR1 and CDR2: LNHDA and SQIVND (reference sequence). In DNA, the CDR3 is TGTGCCAGTAGTATAGGTGGGACTAGCGGGAGGGGTTTCGGTAGGAATGAGCAGTTCTTC. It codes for CASSIGGTSGRGFGRNEQFF. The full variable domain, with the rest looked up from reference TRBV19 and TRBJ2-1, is DGGITQSPKYLFRKEGQNVTLSCEQNLNHDAMYWYRQDPGQGLRLIYYSQIVNDFQKGDIAEGYSVSREKKESFPLTVTSAQKNPTAFYLCASSIGGTSGRGFGRNEQFFGPGTRLTVL.

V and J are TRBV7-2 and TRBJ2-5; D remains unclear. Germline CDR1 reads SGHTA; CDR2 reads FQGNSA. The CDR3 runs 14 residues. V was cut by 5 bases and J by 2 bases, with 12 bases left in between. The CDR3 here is CASSPLNLQETQYF. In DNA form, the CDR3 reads TGTGCCAGCAGCCCCCTAAACCTACAAGAGACCCAGTACTTC.

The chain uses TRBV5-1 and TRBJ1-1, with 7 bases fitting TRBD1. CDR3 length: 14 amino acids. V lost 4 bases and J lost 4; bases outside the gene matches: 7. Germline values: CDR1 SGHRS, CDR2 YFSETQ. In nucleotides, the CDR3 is TGCGCCAGCAGCCTCGTTAGGGGGCCCACTGAAGCTTTCTTT. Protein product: CASSLVRGPTEAFF.

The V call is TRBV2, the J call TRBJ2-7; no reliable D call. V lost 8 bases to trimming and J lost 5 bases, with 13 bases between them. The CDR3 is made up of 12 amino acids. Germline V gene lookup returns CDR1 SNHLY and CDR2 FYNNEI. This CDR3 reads CASEAAVDEQYF. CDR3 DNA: TGTGCCAGCGAGGCCGCCGTCGACGAGCAGTACTTC. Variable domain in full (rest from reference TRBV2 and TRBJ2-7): EPEVTQTPSHQVTQMGQEVILRCVPISNHLYFYWYRQILGQKVEFLVSFYNNEISEKSEIFDDQFSVERPDGSNFTLKIRSTKLEDSAMYFCASEAAVDEQYFGPGTRLTVT.

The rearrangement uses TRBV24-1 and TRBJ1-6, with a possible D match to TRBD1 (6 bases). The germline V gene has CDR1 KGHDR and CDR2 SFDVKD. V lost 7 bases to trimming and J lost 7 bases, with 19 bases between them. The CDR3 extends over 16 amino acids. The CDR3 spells CATRGPLGQLNSPLHF. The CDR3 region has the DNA TGTGCCACCAGGGGGCCTCTAGGACAGCTAAATTCACCCCTCCACTTT.

The CDR3, as DNA: TGTGCCAGCAGCGGCGACAGGGGCTACGAGCAGTACTTC. The encoded protein is CASSGDRGYEQYF. This chain links TRBV14 with TRBJ2-7, with 8 bases identical to TRBD1. This CDR3 comprises 13 residues. Trimming cost V 5 bases and J 3 bases; bases outside gene matches: 3. CDR1 is SGHDN, CDR2 FVKESK, per germline.

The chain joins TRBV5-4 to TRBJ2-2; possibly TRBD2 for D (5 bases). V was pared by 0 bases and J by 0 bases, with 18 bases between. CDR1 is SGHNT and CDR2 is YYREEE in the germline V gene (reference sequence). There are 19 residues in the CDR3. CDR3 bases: TGTGCCAGCAGCTTGGGGACTCCCTCTCTCGGGGCGAACACCGGGGAGCTGTTTTTT. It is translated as CASSLGTPSLGANTGELFF.

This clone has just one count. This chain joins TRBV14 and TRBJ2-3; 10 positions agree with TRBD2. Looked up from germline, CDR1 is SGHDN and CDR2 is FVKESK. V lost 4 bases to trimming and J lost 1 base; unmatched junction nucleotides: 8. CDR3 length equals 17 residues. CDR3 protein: CASSLLAGGWGTDTQYF. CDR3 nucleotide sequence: TGTGCCAGCAGCCTATTAGCGGGAGGATGGGGCACAGATACGCAGTATTTT.

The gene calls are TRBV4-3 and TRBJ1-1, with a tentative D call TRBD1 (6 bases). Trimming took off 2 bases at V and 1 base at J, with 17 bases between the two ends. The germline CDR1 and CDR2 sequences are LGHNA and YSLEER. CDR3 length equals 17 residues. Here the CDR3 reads CASSQRGRGVENTEAFF. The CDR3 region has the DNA TGCGCCAGCAGCCAAAGGGGGAGGGGTGTCGAGAACACTGAAGCTTTCTTT.

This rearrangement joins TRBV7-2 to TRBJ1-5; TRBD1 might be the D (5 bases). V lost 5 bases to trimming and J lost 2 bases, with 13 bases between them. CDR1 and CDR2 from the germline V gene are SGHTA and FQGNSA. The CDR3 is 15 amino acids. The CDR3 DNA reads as TGTGCCAGCAGCCCCGGGGGAACTGGCAATCAGCCCCAGCATTTT. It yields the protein CASSPGGTGNQPQHF. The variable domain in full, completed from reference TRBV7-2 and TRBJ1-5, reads GAGVSQSPSNKVTEKGKDVELRCDPISGHTALYWYRQSLGQGLEFLIYFQGNSAPDKSGLPSDRFSAERTGGSVSTLTIQRTQQEDSAVYLCASSPGGTGNQPQHFGDGTRLSIL.